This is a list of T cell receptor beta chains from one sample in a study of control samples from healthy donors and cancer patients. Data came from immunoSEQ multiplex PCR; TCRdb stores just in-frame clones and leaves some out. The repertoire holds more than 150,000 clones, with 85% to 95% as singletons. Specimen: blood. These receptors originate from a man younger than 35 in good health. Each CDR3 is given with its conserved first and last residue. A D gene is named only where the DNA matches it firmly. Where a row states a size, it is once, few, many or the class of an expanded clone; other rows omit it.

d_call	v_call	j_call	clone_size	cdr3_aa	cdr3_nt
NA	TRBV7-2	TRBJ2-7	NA	CASSLGGHSYEQYF	TGTGCCAGCAGCTTAGGGGGCCACTCCTACGAGCAGTACTTC
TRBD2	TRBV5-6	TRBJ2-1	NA	CASSFRASGGANEQFF	TGTGCCAGCAGCTTCAGGGCTAGCGGGGGGGCAAATGAGCAGTTCTTC
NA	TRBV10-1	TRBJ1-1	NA	CASSESIRGTEAFF	TGCGCCAGCAGTGAGTCGATTCGGGGAACTGAAGCTTTCTTT
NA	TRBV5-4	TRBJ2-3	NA	CASSPQADTQYF	TGTGCCAGCAGCCCGCAAGCAGATACGCAGTATTTT
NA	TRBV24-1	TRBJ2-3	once	CATSDFSRSTDTQYF	TGTGCTACCAGTGATTTTAGTCGAAGCACAGATACGCAGTATTTT
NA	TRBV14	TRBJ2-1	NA	CASSPPRGTALYNEQFF	TGTGCCAGCAGCCCTCCTCGGGGGACAGCCCTTTACAATGAGCAGTTCTTC
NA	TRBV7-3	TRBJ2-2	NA	CASSLDGRITGELFF	TGTGCCAGCAGCTTAGATGGACGGATAACCGGGGAGCTGTTTTTT
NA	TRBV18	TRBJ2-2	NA	CASSPGGFANTGELFF	TGTGCCAGCTCACCAGGGGGGTTCGCGAACACCGGGGAGCTGTTTTTT
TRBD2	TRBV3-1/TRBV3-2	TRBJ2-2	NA	CASSHLWTSGRSGELFF	TGTGCCAGCAGCCATTTATGGACTAGCGGGAGGTCCGGGGAGCTGTTTTTT
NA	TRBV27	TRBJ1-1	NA	CASRALSSGTAFF	TGTGCCAGCAGGGCCCTCAGCTCAGGGACGGCTTTCTTT
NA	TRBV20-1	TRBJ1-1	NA	CSGTAEAFF	TGCAGTGGGACCGCAGAAGCTTTCTTT
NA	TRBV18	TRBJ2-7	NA	CASSPPVGEQYF	TGTGCCAGCTCACCACCGGTTGGCGAGCAGTACTTC
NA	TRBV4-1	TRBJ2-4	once	CASSQALFPGQQSGAKNIQYF	TGCGCCAGCAGCCAAGCGCTTTTCCCGGGACAGCAAAGCGGGGCCAAAAACATTCAGTACTTC
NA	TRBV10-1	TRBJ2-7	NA	CASNQPDTNF	TGCGCCAGCAACCAGCCTGATACGAACTTC
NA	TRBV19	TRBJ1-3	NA	CASSPPGQLGNTIYF	TGTGCCAGTAGTCCCCCCGGACAACTCGGAAACACCATATATTTT
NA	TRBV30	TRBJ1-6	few	CAWSPLRGDNSPLHF	TGTGCCTGGAGTCCCCTGAGGGGAGATAATTCACCCCTCCACTTT